This T cell receptor beta chain was profiled in a study of blood T cell repertoires in COVID-19. Original analysis: Reference gene primers were amplified, and this amplification served to estimate nucleated cell counts. The repertoire was sequenced with immunoSEQ multiplex PCR; TCRdb's copy has only in-frame clones and lacks some. V and J calls and clone size are those listed in that table; D and trimming were worked out from the DNA. The sample has 100,000 or so clones, roughly 96% seen once. Source material: peripheral blood. The sequence was obtained from a human donor with active COVID-19. The donor label of this sample is uncertain.

The CDR3, as DNA: TGTGCCAGCAGCTTAGTTTTAGGAGGGGAGACTGAAGCTTTCTTT. Translating gives CASSLVLGGETEAFF. The genes are TRBV7-9 and TRBJ1-1; D may be TRBD1 (5 bases). The CDR3 loop spans 15 amino acids. Deletions cut 1 base from V and 5 bases from J, with 14 bases between. Per the germline V gene, CDR1 is SEHNR and CDR2 is FQNEAQ (reference sequence).